Below, 8 T cell receptor beta chains from the same sample are listed, as sequenced in a study of blood T cell repertoires in COVID-19. Method: immunoSEQ multiplex PCR; TCRdb's copy keeps in-frame clones and lacks some. The data show about 120,000 clones, with about 87% seen just once and 30% held by the top ten. Sequenced input: peripheral blood. These receptors all stem from a woman aged 65 to 85 with acute or convalescent COVID-19.

This clone was recorded only once. V usage is TRBV5-4 and J usage is TRBJ2-7, with D possibly TRBD1 on 5 matching bases. The CDR3 totals 15 residues. The germline CDR1 and CDR2 sequences are SGHNT and YYREEE (reference sequence). Trimming left V 0 bases short and J 2 bases short, with 12 bases between. CDR3 nucleotide sequence: TGTGCCAGCAGCTTGGTCGGACATAATACCTACGAGCAGTACTTC. Translating gives CASSLVGHNTYEQYF.

V usage is TRBV18 and J usage is TRBJ2-4, with TRBD2 matching 14 bases. The CDR3 runs 16 residues. The germline CDR1 and CDR2 sequences are KGHSH and LQKENI. Trimming cost V 3 bases and J 6 bases; bases outside gene matches: 4. The CDR3 DNA is TGTGCCAGCTCACCCCCGGGACTAGCGGGGGTAAACATTCAGTACTTC. Encoded protein: CASSPPGLAGVNIQYF.

The chain has TRBV7-2 and TRBJ2-5, with 8 bases lining up with TRBD1. This CDR3 is 14 amino acids long. The junction had 7 bases not matched to a gene; V was cut back by 5 bases and J by 5 bases. Germline V gives CDR1 SGHTA, CDR2 FQGNSA. In nucleotides, the CDR3 is TGTGCCAGCAGCCCCGGACAGGGAAGGGAGACCCAGTACTTC. This gives the protein CASSPGQGRETQYF.

CDR3 bases: TGCGCCAGCAGCTTGGCCCAGATAGCCCGCGATACGCAGTATTTT. It codes for CASSLAQIARDTQYF. V is TRBV5-1 and J is TRBJ2-3; unclear D gene. V lost 0 bases and J lost 6, with 14 bases in between. This CDR3 comprises 15 residues. Germline assignment: CDR1 SGHRS and CDR2 YFSETQ.

This clone has only a few counts. V usage is TRBV20-1 and J usage is TRBJ2-7; D not resolved. Germline lookup yields CDR1 DFQATT and CDR2 SNEGSKA (reference sequence). This CDR3 is built from 11 residues. V gave up 4 bases and J gave up 4 bases, with 8 bases separating them. CDR3 residues: CSANPRYEQYF. Written as DNA, the CDR3 is TGCAGTGCTAACCCCAGGTACGAGCAGTACTTC.

The chain recombines TRBV3-1 (or the pseudogene TRBV3-2) with TRBJ1-6; unclear D gene. The CDR3 covers 15 residues. Trimming left V 0 bases short and J 2 bases short, with 5 bases between. Germline V gene lookup returns CDR1 LGHDT and CDR2 YNNKEL (reference sequence). CDR3 residues: CASSQDEAYNSPLHF. CDR3 bases: TGTGCCAGCAGCCAAGATGAGGCCTATAATTCACCCCTCCACTTT.

The chain joins TRBV10-1 to TRBJ2-3; D unclear. Trimming pared 0 bases from V and 2 bases from J, leaving 3 bases between. CDR1 and CDR2 from the germline V gene are WNHNN and SYGVQD (reference sequence). The CDR3 length is 13 residues. In DNA, the CDR3 is TGCGCCAGCAGTGAGTCCCTCACAGATACGCAGTATTTT. It codes for CASSESLTDTQYF.

This chain joins TRBV10-1 and TRBJ2-2, with D possibly being TRBD2 (6 bases). Trimming took off 6 bases at V and 7 bases at J, with 18 bases between the two ends. CDR3 length: 15 amino acids. In germline, CDR1 is WNHNN, CDR2 SYGVQD (reference sequence). CDR3 protein: CASSDPGSLGGELFF. The CDR3 nucleotides are TGCGCCAGCAGCGATCCCGGGAGCCTGGGCGGGGAGCTGTTTTTT.